This TCR beta chain was recorded in a study of T cells after yellow fever vaccination. General study results and limits: Peaking faster, on day 5 versus 15, the secondary response was nonetheless weaker. Booster sampling recovered most clones from primary vaccination (about 97% CD4, around 88% CD8). The CD4 compartment and the CD8 compartment contained a small share of clonotypes in common.

Template-switching 5'RACE yielded the TCR cDNA; a universal primer site and UMIs were added in the process. TCRdb re-analysed the 5' RACE reads in MiXCR, keeping a single row per CDR3 protein. Of a few hundred thousand distinct CDR3 sequences listed, about 5.2% are singletons. This clonotype occurred many times. Its cognate antigen is unknown. V lost 0 bases, J lost 2 bases, and 5 bases lay in between. Germline V CDR1 and CDR2: DFQATT, SNEGSKA (reference sequence). The CDR3 sequence is 13 residues long. Here the sequenced sample was CD4+ T cells sorted from PBMCs, taken on the day of the yellow fever booster vaccination. This rearrangement joins TRBV20-1 to TRBJ1-3, with a possible D match to TRBD1 (5 bases). The receptor's source is a man aged 18 to 29 who received the YFV17D yellow fever vaccine. DNA of the CDR3: TGCAGTGCTAGAGAGGACACTGGAAACACCATATATTTT. This gives the protein CSAREDTGNTIYF.